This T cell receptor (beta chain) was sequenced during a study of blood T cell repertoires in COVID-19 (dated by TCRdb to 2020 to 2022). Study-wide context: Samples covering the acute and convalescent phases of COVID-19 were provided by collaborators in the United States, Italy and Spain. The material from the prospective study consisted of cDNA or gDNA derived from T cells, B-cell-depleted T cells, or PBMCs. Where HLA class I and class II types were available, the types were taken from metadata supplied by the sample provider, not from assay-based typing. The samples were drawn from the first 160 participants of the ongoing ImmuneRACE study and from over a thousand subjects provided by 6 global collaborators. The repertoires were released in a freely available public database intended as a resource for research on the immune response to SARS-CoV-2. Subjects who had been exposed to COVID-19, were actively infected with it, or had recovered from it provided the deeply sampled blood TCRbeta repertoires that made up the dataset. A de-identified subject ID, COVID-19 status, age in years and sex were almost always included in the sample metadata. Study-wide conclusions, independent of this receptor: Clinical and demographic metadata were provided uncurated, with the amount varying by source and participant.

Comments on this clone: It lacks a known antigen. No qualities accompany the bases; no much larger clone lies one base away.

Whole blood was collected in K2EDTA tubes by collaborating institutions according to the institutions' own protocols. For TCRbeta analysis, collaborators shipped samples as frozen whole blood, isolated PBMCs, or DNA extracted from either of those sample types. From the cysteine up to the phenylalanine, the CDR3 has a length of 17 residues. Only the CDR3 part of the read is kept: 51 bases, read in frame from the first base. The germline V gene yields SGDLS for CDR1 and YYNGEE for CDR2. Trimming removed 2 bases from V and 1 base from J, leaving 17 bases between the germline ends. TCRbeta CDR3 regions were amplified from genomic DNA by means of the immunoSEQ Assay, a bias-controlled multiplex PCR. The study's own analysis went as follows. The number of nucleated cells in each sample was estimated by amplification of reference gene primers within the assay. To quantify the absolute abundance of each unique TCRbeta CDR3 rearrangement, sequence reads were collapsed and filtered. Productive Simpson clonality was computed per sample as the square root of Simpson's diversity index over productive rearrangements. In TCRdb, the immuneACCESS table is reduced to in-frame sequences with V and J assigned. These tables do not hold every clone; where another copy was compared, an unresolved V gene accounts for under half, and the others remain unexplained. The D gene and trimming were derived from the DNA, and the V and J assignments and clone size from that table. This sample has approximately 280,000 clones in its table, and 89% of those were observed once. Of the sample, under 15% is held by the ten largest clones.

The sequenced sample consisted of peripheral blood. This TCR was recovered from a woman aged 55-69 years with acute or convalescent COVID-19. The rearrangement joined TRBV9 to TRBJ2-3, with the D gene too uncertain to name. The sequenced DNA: TGTGCCAGCAGCGTTGGAGTCGTAGTCAGTGGCACAGATACGCAGTATTTT. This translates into CASSVGVVVSGTDTQYF.